One sample yielded the 19 T cell receptor beta chains listed below, sequenced in a study of esophageal squamous cell carcinoma under preoperative chemotherapy. TCRdb reprocessed the PCR reads with MiXCR, giving one entry per CDR3 protein. The repertoire holds 34,000 or so distinct CDR3 sequences, about half seen once, with roughly 20% in the top ten. Time point defined: after preoperative PTX-NDP chemotherapy. This specimen was collected from a patient given preoperative chemotherapy. These receptors originate from a human donor with esophageal squamous cell carcinoma. The donor label of this sample is uncertain.

The chain has TRBV11-1 and TRBJ2-2; TRBD1 is a possible D gene (5 bases). Per germline, CDR1 SGHAT and CDR2 FQDESV (reference sequence). The CDR3 runs 16 residues. V lost 7 bases, J lost 6 bases, and 21 bases lay in between. CDR3 sequence: CASIPSGAFTSGELFF. The CDR3 DNA reads TGTGCCAGCATCCCCAGTGGGGCATTTACGTCCGGGGAGCTGTTTTTT.

This clonotype is a singleton in its sample. One end of the junction fails to match germline, which may point to a read error. The chain combines TRBV7-2 with TRBJ2-3; perhaps D is TRBD1 or TRBD2 (5 bases each). The CDR3 is made up of 15 amino acids. The germline CDR1 and CDR2 sequences are SGHTA and FQGNSA. The CDR3 protein is CARGLGSRDTDTQYF. CDR3 DNA: TGTGCTAGGGGCTTAGGGAGCCGTGACACAGATACCCAGTATTTT.

This clonotype was seen many times. V is TRBV27 and J is TRBJ2-1; 7 bases map to TRBD2. J gave up 7 bases and V 3 bases, and 12 bases lay outside the gene matches. The CDR3 is 16 residues long. CDR1 and CDR2 (germline): MNHEY, SMNVEV (reference sequence). DNA for the CDR3: TGTGCCAGCAGTTTTTCGGGCTGGGGAGGGTTTAATGAGCAGTTCTTC. It translates to CASSFSGWGGFNEQFF.

The sample holds many counts of this clonotype. The V and J genes are TRBV7-2 and TRBJ2-5; TRBD2 matches at 13 bases. Germline CDR1 is SGHTA and CDR2 is FQGNSA. The CDR3 spans 19 residues. The V and J ends lost 1 base and 5 bases, in that order; junction bases with no gene match: 13. DNA for the CDR3: TGTGCCAGCAGCTTAGGAACCCGACTAGCGGGGGGCCGAGGGGAGACCCAGTACTTC. Translated, it gives CASSLGTRLAGGRGETQYF.

As regards this clonotype: Germline and junction disagree at one end, which may indicate a read error. The chain employs TRBV7-2 and TRBJ2-4; TRBD2 agrees at 7 bases. The CDR3 loop spans 19 amino acids. From germline, CDR1 is SGHTA and CDR2 FQGNSA. CDR3 protein: CASSQYGGSGVRGPETQYF. CDR3 DNA: TGTGCCAGCAGCCAATACGGGGGGAGCGGGGTCCGTGGCCCAGAGACGCAGTATTTC.

This clonotype appeared a few times. The chain recombines TRBV6-1 with TRBJ2-1, with 7 bases identical to TRBD2. The junction had 6 bases not matched to a gene; V was cut back by 6 bases and J by 4 bases. Germline CDR1 reads MNHNS; CDR2 reads SASEGT. This CDR3 region has 14 residues. Here the CDR3 reads CASRGRAGYNEQFF. CDR3 coding DNA: TGTGCCAGCAGGGGGAGGGCGGGGTACAATGAGCAGTTCTTC.

V usage is TRBV19 and J usage is TRBJ2-1, with 10 bases lining up with TRBD1. Germline V gene sequence: CDR1 LNHDA, CDR2 SQIVND (reference sequence). This CDR3 region has 15 residues. The V segment lost 7 bases and the J segment 10 bases; nucleotides outside the gene matches: 13. The CDR3 spells CASNEAGTGAEEQFF. For the CDR3, the DNA is TGTGCCAGTAATGAGGCCGGGACAGGGGCGGAGGAGCAGTTCTTC.

Judged by abundance, this clonotype is medium-sized. This sequence joins TRBV7-8 and TRBJ2-7, with D perhaps matching TRBD1 or TRBD2 (5 bases each). The V gene lost 5 bases and the J gene lost 3 bases, with 8 bases spanning the gap. Germline V gives CDR1 SGHVS, CDR2 FQNEAQ. CDR3 size: 12 residues. The CDR3 sequence: CASSGDGYEQYF. CDR3 coding DNA: TGTGCCAGCAGCGGGGACGGCTACGAGCAGTACTTC.

The rearrangement joins TRBV11-1 to TRBJ2-5, with 13 bases lining up with TRBD2. CDR1 is SGHAT and CDR2 is FQDESV in the germline V gene (reference sequence). The CDR3 has 16 amino acids. V was pared by 6 bases and J by 7 bases, with 11 bases of the junction left unmatched. Here the CDR3 DNA reads TGTGCCAGCAGACGGACTAGCGGGAGTCTCGATGGGACCCAGTACTTC. Protein product: CASRRTSGSLDGTQYF. Filled out from reference TRBV11-1 and TRBJ2-5, the complete variable domain reads EAEVAQSPRYKITEKSQAVAFWCDPISGHATLYWYRQILGQGPELLVQFQDESVVDDSQLPKDRFSAERLKGVDSTLKIQPAELGDSAMYLCASRRTSGSLDGTQYFGPGTRLLVL.

This clonotype is classed as medium-sized (0.01 to 0.1%). This sequence joins TRBV7-3 and TRBJ2-2; D perhaps matches TRBD2 (5 bases). Germline values: CDR1 SGHTA, CDR2 FQGTGA. Deletions cut 3 bases from V and 7 bases from J, with 6 bases between. This CDR3 comprises 12 residues. The CDR3 DNA follows: TGTGCCAGCAGCTTCGAGGGCGGGGAGCTGTTTTTT. Its protein is CASSFEGGELFF.

The table lists this clonotype with many counts. This chain joins TRBV28 and TRBJ2-7; 7 bases match TRBD2. Germline-derived CDR1 and CDR2 are MDHEN and SYDVKM. The trim removed 5 bases at V and 0 bases at J, leaving 1 base unmatched. CDR3 length: 13 residues. CDR3 sequence: CASSASGSYEQYF. The CDR3 region has the DNA TGTGCCAGCAGTGCTAGCGGCTCCTACGAGCAGTACTTC.

This clonotype was found a few times. The chain joins TRBV10-3 to TRBJ2-5, with D uncertain. The DNA end is a closer match to TRBJ2-1, so the J assignment may be wrong. CDR1 and CDR2 from the germline V gene are ENHRY and SYGVKD. This CDR3 is 10 amino acids long. The CDR3 sequence is CAISEEEQFF. The CDR3 DNA reads as TGTGCCATCAGTGAGGAGGAGCAGTTCTTC.

This clonotype is termed medium-sized. The rearrangement joins TRBV7-2 to TRBJ2-3, with D hard to call. Per the germline V gene, CDR1 is SGHTA and CDR2 is FQGNSA. V was pared by 1 base and J by 3 bases, with 14 bases between. The CDR3 covers 16 residues. The DNA of the CDR3 is TGTGCCAGCAGCTTAGTTCGGAGTTTAAGAACAGATACGCAGTATTTT. Translation gives CASSLVRSLRTDTQYF.

In its sample, this clonotype was seen many times. The J gene is TRBJ1-1, the V gene TRBV7-8; D is ambiguous. This CDR3 is built from 14 residues. Germline values: CDR1 SGHVS, CDR2 FQNEAQ. Trimming cost V 5 bases and J 4 bases, with 14 bases left between them. This CDR3 is CASSQLYQGTEAFF. As DNA, the CDR3 is TGTGCCAGCAGCCAACTTTACCAAGGCACTGAAGCTTTCTTT.

In regard to this clonotype: Mismatch with germline at one junction end may stem from a read error. The V and J genes are TRBV7-2 and TRBJ2-3, with 13 bases matching TRBD2. CDR1 is SGHTA, CDR2 FQGNSA, per germline. The CDR3 is 16 amino acids. In nucleotides, the CDR3 is TGTGCCAGCAGCGCCGGGACTAGCGGGGCCAAAGATACCCAGTATTTC. It encodes CASSAGTSGAKDTQYF.

The chain combines TRBV12-3 or TRBV12-4 with TRBJ2-3, with D tentatively TRBD2 (7 bases). CDR3 length: 17 residues. The V end was cut by 5 bases, the J end by 1 base, with 19 bases between. The CDR3 reads CASSPLGREGGTDTQYF. The CDR3 coding sequence is TGTGCCAGCAGTCCCTTGGGGAGGGAGGGGGGCACAGATACGCAGTATTTT.

This clonotype was seen a few times. The chain links TRBV7-3 to TRBJ2-1; a possible D gene is TRBD2 (6 bases). The CDR3 spans 15 residues. Germline CDR1 and CDR2: SGHTA and FQGTGA. V was cut by 2 bases and J by 3 bases, with 11 bases left in between. The CDR3 reads CASSLAGSRYNEQFF. CDR3 coding DNA: TGTGCCAGCAGCTTAGCGGGATCGCGCTACAATGAGCAGTTCTTC.

The V and J genes are TRBV20-1 and TRBJ2-1, with 9 bases lining up with TRBD2. The CDR3 is 18 amino acids. The germline V gene has CDR1 DFQATT and CDR2 SNEGSKA (reference sequence). The V gene end was trimmed by 3 bases and the J gene end by 3 bases; junction bases not matched to a gene: 15. The CDR3 sequence is CSASPPGGGDIGYNEQFF. CDR3 nucleotides: TGCAGTGCTAGCCCCCCCGGCGGGGGGGATATAGGCTACAATGAGCAGTTCTTC.

On this clonotype: Mismatch with germline at one junction end may stem from a read error. The rearrangement uses TRBV12-3 or TRBV12-4 and TRBJ2-3, with D tentatively TRBD2 (6 bases). There are 15 residues in the CDR3. The chain's CDR3 is CGGGHAGLSTDTQYF. The CDR3 coding sequence is TGTGGTGGGGGTCACGCGGGGCTAAGCACAGATACGCAGTATTTC.